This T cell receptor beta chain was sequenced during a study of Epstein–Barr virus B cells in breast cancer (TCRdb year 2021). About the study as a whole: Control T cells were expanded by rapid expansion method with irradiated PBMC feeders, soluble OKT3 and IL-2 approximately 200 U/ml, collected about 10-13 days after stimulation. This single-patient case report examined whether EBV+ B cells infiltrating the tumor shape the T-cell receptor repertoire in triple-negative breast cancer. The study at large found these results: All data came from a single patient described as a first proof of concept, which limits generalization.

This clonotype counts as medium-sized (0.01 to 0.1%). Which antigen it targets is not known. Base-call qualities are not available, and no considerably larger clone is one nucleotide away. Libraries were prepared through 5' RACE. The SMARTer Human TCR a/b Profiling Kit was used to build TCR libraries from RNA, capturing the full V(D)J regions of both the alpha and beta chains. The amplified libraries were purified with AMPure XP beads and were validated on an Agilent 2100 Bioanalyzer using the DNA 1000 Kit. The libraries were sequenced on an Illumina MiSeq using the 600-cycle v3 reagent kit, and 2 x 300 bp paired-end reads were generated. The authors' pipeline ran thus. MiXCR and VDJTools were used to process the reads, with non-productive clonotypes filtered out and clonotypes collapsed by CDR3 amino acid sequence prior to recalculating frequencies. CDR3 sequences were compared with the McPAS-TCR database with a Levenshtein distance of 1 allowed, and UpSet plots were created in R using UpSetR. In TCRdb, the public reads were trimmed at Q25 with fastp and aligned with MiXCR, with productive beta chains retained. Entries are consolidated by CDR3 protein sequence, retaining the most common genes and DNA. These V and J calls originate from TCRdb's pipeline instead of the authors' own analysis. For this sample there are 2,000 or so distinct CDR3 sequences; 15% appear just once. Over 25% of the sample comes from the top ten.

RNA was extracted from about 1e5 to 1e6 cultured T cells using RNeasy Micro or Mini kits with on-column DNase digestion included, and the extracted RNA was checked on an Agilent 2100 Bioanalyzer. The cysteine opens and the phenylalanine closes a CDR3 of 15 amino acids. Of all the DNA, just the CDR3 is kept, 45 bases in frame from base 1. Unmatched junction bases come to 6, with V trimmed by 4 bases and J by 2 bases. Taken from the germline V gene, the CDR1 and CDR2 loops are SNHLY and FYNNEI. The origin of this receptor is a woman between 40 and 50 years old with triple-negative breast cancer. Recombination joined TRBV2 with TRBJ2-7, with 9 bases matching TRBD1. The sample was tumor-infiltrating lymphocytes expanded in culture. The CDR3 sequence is CASSVSDRGPYEQYF. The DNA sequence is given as TGTGCCAGCAGTGTCTCGGACAGGGGTCCCTACGAGCAGTACTTC.